This T cell receptor (beta chain) comes out of a study of T-cell memory formation after mild COVID-19. Whole-study context: Largely donor-specific sequence clusters came from two donors.

The germline V and J ends were trimmed by 6 bases and 0 bases, with 15 bases remaining between them. The CDR3 has 16 residues. MiXCR was run by TCRdb on the 5' RACE reads, yielding one entry per CDR3 protein. The sample yields just over 60,000 distinct CDR3 sequences, about 9.4% seen once. The table lists this clonotype with a few counts. The antigen remains unidentified. General study results and limits: Pre-infection memory carried some responding clones, suggesting that cross-reactive memory joined.

The sequenced material came from PBMCs or a T cell subset sorted from them (not recorded which). The TCR originated in a man aged 18 to 29 who had mild COVID-19 (a few samples of this study predate the infection). Cell type and time point are not known. The chain combines TRBV23-1 with TRBJ2-1, with a tentative D call TRBD1 (6 bases). TRBV23-1 has ORF status, its function being uncertain. CDR3 residues: CASRARQASSYNEQFF. For the CDR3, the DNA is TGCGCCAGCAGAGCTAGACAGGCAAGCTCCTACAATGAGCAGTTCTTC.